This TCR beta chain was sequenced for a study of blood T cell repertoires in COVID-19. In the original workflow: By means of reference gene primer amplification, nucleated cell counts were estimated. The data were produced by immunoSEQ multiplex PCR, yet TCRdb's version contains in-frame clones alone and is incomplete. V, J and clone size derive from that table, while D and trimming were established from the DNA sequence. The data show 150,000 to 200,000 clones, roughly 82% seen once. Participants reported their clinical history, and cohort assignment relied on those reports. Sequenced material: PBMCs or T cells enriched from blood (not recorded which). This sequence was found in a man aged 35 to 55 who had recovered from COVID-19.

The DNA for the CDR3 is TGTGCCAGCAACCAGGGGGCGCGAACTGAAGCTTTCTTT. Protein sequence: CASNQGARTEAFF. The chain joins TRBV2 to TRBJ1-1; 8 bases line up with TRBD1. CDR3 length equals 13 residues. The trim removed 7 bases at V and 5 bases at J, leaving 6 bases unmatched. CDR1 is SNHLY and CDR2 is FYNNEI in the germline V gene. The whole variable domain, remainder taken from reference TRBV2 and TRBJ1-1, is EPEVTQTPSHQVTQMGQEVILRCVPISNHLYFYWYRQILGQKVEFLVSFYNNEISEKSEIFDDQFSVERPDGSNFTLKIRSTKLEDSAMYFCASNQGARTEAFFGQGTRLTVV.